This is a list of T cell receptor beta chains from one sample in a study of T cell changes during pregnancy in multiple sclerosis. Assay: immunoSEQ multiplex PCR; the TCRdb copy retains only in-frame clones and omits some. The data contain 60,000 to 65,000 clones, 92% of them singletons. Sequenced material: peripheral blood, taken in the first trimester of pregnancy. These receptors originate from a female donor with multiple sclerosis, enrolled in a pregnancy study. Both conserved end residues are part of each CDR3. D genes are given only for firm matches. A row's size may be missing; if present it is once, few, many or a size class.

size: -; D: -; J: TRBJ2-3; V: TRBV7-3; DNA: TGTGCCAGCAGCTTAATCGGACCGGCAATAGGGGAGGGCACAGATACGCAGTATTTT; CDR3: CASSLIGPAIGEGTDTQYF
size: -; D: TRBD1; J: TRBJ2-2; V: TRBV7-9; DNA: TGTGCCAGCAGCTCCAGGGGGTCGAACACCGGGGAGCTGTTTTTT; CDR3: CASSSRGSNTGELFF
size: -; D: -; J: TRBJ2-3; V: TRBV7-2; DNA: TGTGCCAGCAGCTCCATCTCGGGAAGGTCGAGCACAGATACGCAGTATTTT; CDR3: CASSSISGRSSTDTQYF
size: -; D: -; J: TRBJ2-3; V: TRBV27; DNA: TGTGCCAGCAGTTTGACATCACTTCAGGTAGATACGCAGTATTTT; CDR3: CASSLTSLQVDTQYF
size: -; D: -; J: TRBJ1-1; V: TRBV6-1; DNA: TGTGCCAGTCAATCCGGGGAGAACACTGAAGCTTTCTTT; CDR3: CASQSGENTEAFF
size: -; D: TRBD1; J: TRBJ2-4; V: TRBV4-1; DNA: TGCGCCAGCAGCCAAGGGGACAGGAGAGTAGACATTCAGTACTTC; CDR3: CASSQGDRRVDIQYF
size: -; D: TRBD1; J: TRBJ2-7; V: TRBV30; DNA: TGTGCCTGGAGTCGGGGACAGCTCTACGAGCAGTACTTC; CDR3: CAWSRGQLYEQYF
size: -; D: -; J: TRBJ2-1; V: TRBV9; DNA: TGTGCCAGCAGCGTAGATACAGTCTACAATGAGCAGTTCTTC; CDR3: CASSVDTVYNEQFF
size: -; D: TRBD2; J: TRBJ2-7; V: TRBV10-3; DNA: TGTGCCATCAGCGAATCTTCGGGACTAGCGGCCTACGAGCAGTACTTC; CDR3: CAISESSGLAAYEQYF
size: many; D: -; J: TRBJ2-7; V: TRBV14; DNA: TGTGCCAGCAGCCAAGGTCTTCGCGGGCCCGAGCAGTACTTC; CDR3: CASSQGLRGPEQYF
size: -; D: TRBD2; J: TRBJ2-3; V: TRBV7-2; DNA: TGTGCCAGCAGCCCGGTAGCGGGAGTTCCCACAGATACGCAGTATTTT; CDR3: CASSPVAGVPTDTQYF
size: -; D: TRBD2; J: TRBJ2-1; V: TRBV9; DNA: TGTGCCAGCAGCGTACAGGGACTAGCGGGGTACAATGAGCAGTTCTTC; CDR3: CASSVQGLAGYNEQFF
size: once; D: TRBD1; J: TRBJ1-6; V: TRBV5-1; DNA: TGCGCCAGCAGCCGGACAGGGGACTATAATTCACCCCTCCACTTT; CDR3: CASSRTGDYNSPLHF
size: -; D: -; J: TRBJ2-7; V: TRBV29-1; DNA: TGCAGCGTTGGTGGGACTCGGTTAGGGGAGCAGTACTTC; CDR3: CSVGGTRLGEQYF
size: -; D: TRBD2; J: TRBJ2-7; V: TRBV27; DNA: TGTGCCAGCAGTGTTAGCGGGGTAAACTCCTACGAGCAGTACTTC; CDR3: CASSVSGVNSYEQYF
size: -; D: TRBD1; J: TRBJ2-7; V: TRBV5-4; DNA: TGTGCCAGCAGCTCGAGGGACAGGCTCTTCTACGAGCAGTACTTC; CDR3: CASSSRDRLFYEQYF
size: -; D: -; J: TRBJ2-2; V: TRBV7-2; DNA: TGTGCCAGCAGCACTCAGGTCAACGGGGAGCTGTTTTTT; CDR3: CASSTQVNGELFF
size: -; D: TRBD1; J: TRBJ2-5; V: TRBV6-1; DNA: TGTGCCAGCAGTGAAGTTTTAGGGACAGGGGGCTGGGAGACCCAGTACTTC; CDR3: CASSEVLGTGGWETQYF
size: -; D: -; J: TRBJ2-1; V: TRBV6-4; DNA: TGTGCCAGCAGTGACTCAGTAGAGGGTGTTTACAATGAGCAGTTCTTC; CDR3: CASSDSVEGVYNEQFF
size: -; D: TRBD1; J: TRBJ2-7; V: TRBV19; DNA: TGTGCCAGTAGGAGGGACAGGGGGTCCGAGCAGTACTTC; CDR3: CASRRDRGSEQYF
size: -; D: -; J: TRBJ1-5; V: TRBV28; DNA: TGTGCCAGCAGACCCAAGGCCCTCGGGGGGCGTCCCCGTGATCAGCCCCAGCATTTT; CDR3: CASRPKALGGRPRDQPQHF
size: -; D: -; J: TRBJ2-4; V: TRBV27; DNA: TGTGCCAGCAGTTTATTCCAGGGATCGAACATTCAGTACTTC; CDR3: CASSLFQGSNIQYF
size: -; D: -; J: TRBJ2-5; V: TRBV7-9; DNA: TGTGCCAGCGAAGATGTGAGCGGCGAGACCCAGTACTTC; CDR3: CASEDVSGETQYF
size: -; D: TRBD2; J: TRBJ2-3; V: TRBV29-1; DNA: TGCAGCGTCCCGACTAGCGGGACAACAGATACGCAGTATTTT; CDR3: CSVPTSGTTDTQYF
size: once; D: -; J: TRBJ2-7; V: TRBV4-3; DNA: TGCGCCAGCAGCCAAGAAGCGCGAACGACCTACGAGCAGTACTTC; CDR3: CASSQEARTTYEQYF
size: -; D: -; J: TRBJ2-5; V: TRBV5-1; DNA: TGCGCCAGCAGCCTTGACCCGGGAGTTCAAGAGACCCAGTACTTC; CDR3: CASSLDPGVQETQYF
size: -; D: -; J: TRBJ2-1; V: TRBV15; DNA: TGTGCCACCAGCAGAGGGTCCGGTACAGAGTACAATGAGCAGTTCTTC; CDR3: CATSRGSGTEYNEQFF
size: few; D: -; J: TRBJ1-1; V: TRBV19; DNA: TGTGCCAGTAGTGGCAGGGACACTGAAGCTTTCTTT; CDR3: CASSGRDTEAFF
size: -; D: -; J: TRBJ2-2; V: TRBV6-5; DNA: TGTGCCAGCACTTTGATGGCGGGCGTTACTGGGGAGCTGTTTTTT; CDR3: CASTLMAGVTGELFF
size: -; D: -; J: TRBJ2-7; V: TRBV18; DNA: TGTGCCAGCTCACCAAGTTACACAGACGAGCAGTACTTC; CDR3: CASSPSYTDEQYF
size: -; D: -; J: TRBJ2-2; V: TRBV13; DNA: TGTGCCAGCAGCTTAGACCAGGCGAGGGCCGGGGAGCTGTTTTTT; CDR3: CASSLDQARAGELFF
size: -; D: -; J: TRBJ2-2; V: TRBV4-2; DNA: TGTGCCAGCAGCCCCGGGGGCGGGGAGCTGTTTTTT; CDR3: CASSPGGGELFF
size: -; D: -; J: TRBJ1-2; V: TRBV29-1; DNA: TGCAGCGTTGAGGAGGGTAACTATGGCTACACCTTC; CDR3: CSVEEGNYGYTF
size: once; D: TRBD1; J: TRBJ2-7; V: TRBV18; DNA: TGTGCCAGCTCACCACTGCGGGGACAGGGAGGCGCCTACGAGCAGTACTTC; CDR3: CASSPLRGQGGAYEQYF
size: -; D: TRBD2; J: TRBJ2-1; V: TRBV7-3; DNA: TGTGCCAGCAGCCAAAGACTAGCGGGAGGGAGGGACAATGAGCAGTTCTTC; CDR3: CASSQRLAGGRDNEQFF
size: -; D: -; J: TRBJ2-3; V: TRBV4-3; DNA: TGCGCCAGCAGCCCTCGGGAGAGAGCAGATACGCAGTATTTT; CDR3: CASSPRERADTQYF
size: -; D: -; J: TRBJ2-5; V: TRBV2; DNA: TGTGCCAGCAGGGAGGGGTACCAAGAGACCCAGTACTTC; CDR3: CASREGYQETQYF
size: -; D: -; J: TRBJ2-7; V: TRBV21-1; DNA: TGTGCCAGCAGCAAAGCGGCCAGGGGTGTTGGGCTTCCCTACGAGCAGTACTTC; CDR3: CASSKAARGVGLPYEQYF
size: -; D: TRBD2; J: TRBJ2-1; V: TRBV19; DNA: TGTGCCAGTAGTATACTGGGACTAGGAGCAAATGAGCAGTTCTTC; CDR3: CASSILGLGANEQFF
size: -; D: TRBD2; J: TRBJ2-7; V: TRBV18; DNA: TGTGCCAGCTCACCCACTAGCGGGAGAACCTACGAGCAGTACTTC; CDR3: CASSPTSGRTYEQYF
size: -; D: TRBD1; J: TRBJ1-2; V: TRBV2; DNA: TGTGCCAGCAGAGAACGGACAGGGGGCGCAAGGGGCTACACCTTC; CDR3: CASRERTGGARGYTF
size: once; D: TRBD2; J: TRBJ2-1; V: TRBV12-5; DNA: TGTGCTAGTCGCACTAGCGGGGCCGAGAGCTCCTACAATGAGCAGTTCTTC; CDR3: CASRTSGAESSYNEQFF
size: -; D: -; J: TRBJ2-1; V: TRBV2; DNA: TGTGCCAGCAGTGAAATAGGCGGGAACAATGAGCAGTTCTTC; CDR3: CASSEIGGNNEQFF
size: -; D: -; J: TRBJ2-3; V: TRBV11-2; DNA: TGTGCCAGCAGTGGGGACATTAGCACAGATACGCAGTATTTT; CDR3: CASSGDISTDTQYF
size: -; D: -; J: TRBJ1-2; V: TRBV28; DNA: TGTGCCACCCGGGTGCGAAATGGCTACACCTTC; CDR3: CATRVRNGYTF
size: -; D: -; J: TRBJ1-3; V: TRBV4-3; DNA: TGCGCCAGCAGCCAAGTCTCTACGGGAGGAAACACCATATATTTT; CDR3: CASSQVSTGGNTIYF
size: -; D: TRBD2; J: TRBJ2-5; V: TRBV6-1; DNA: TGTGCCAGCGGGGGTTGGGGGGGAGAGACCCAGTACTTC; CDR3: CASGGWGGETQYF
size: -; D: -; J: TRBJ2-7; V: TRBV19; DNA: TGTGCCAGTAGTGGGGGGAACGACGAGCAGTACTTC; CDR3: CASSGGNDEQYF
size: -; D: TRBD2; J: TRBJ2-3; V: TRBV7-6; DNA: TGTGCCAGCAGCTTAGGAGGGACTAGCGGCCGGGGGCCAGATACGCAGTATTTT; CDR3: CASSLGGTSGRGPDTQYF
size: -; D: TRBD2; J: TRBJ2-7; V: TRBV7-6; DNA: TGTGCCAGCAGTACGGGACTAGCGGTTTACGAGCAGTACTTC; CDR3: CASSTGLAVYEQYF
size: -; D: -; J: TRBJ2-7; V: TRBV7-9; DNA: TGTGCCAGCAGCCATAGCCGGGAATTCAACTTC; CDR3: CASSHSREFNF
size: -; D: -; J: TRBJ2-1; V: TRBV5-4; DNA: TGTGCCAGCAGCTCGGACTTAAGAGCCTACAATGAGCAGTTCTTC; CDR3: CASSSDLRAYNEQFF
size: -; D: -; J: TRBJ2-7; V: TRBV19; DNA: TGTGCCAGTAGTTCGTACGGGGTCGAGCAGTACTTC; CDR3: CASSSYGVEQYF
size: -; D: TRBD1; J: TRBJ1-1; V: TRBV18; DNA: TGTGCCAGCTCACCAGGACAGGGTTGGAACACTGAAGCTTTCTTT; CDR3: CASSPGQGWNTEAFF
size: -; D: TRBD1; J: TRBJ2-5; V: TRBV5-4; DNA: TGTGCCAGCAGCTCCAACAGGGGGGCAAGAAGTGATCAAGAGACCCAGTACTTC; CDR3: CASSSNRGARSDQETQYF
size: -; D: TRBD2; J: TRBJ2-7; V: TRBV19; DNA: TGTGCCAGTAGTATAACTAGCGGTTCCTACGAGCAGTACTTC; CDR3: CASSITSGSYEQYF
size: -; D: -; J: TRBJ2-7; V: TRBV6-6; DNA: TGTGCCAGCGGCCTCACCTACGAGCAGTACTTC; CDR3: CASGLTYEQYF
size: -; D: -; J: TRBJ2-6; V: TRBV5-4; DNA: TGTGCCACTAGATTCTCTGGGGCCAACGTCCTGACTTTC; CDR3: CATRFSGANVLTF
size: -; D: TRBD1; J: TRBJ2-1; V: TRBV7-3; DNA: TGTGCCAGCAGCTTGGCCCACAGGGGCCGGAACAATGAGCAGTTCTTC; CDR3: CASSLAHRGRNNEQFF
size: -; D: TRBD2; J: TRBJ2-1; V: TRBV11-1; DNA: TGTGCCAGCAGCTTAGTATCACTAGCGGGCAATACCAATGAGCAGTTCTTC; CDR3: CASSLVSLAGNTNEQFF